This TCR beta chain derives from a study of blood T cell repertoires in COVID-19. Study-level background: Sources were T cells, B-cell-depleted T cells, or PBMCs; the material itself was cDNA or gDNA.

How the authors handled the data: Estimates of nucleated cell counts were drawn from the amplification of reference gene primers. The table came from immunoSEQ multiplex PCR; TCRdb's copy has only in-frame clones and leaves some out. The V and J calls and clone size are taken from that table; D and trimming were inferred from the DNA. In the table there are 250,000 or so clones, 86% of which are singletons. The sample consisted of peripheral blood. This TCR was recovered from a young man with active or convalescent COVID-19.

CDR3 bases: TGTGCCAGTAGTTTCGGTTCGACACACCTATTGTTCGGCTACACCTTC. Its translation: CASSFGSTHLLFGYTF. The J gene is TRBJ1-2, the V gene TRBV19, with D uncertain. The ends were cut back, 5 bases at V and 8 bases at J, with 24 bases in the middle. The CDR3 contains 16 residues. Germline V gene lookup returns CDR1 LNHDA and CDR2 SQIVND (reference sequence).